This TCR beta chain was obtained from a study of blood T cell repertoires in COVID-19. Trimming took off 2 bases at V and 3 bases at J, with 17 bases between the two ends. The CDR3 is 17 amino acids. Germline V CDR1 and CDR2: MNHEY, SVGEGT. This clone was counted a few times. In the authors' methods: Reference gene primer amplification gave nucleated cell count estimates. Clones were sequenced by immunoSEQ multiplex PCR, and TCRdb holds only the in-frame ones, with some missing. V, J and clone size are those of that table, while D and trimming were read from the DNA. The repertoire includes 110,000 to 150,000 clones, 75% to 85% of them detected once, and 10% to 13% sits in the top ten.

The J gene is TRBJ2-4, the V gene TRBV6-2 or TRBV6-3; D might be TRBD2 (5 bases). The sequenced sample consisted of peripheral blood. The TCR sequence derives from a man aged 60 to 69 with active or convalescent COVID-19. The CDR3 bases are TGTGCCAGCAGTTACCTTGGCGAGGGCTATGGCAAAAACATTCAGTACTTC. Encoded protein: CASSYLGEGYGKNIQYF.